The sequence of this TCR beta chain was determined in a study of T-cell memory formation after mild COVID-19. General study results and limits: Researchers could not confirm that second-wave clones peaking on day 37 targeted SARS-CoV-2. Clones which contracted sat mainly in CM and EM if CD4+, and in EMRA if CD8+. Clones contracting across day 15 to 85 had a balanced CD4/CD8 profile; later expanding clones leaned CD4+. Several responding clones turned up in pre-infection memory, indicating that cross-reactive memory may have taken part.

V was shortened by 2 bases and J by 4 bases, with 8 bases between the two germline ends. From germline, CDR1 is MNHEY and CDR2 SVGAGI. The CDR3 covers 13 residues. Via MiXCR, TCRdb re-called the 5' RACE reads, giving one row per CDR3 protein. The table has over 150,000 distinct CDR3 sequences, about 22% seen once. Only a few counts were recorded for this clonotype. Antigen unknown. What was sequenced was PBMCs or a T cell subset sorted from them (not recorded which). V is TRBV6-5 and J is TRBJ1-2, with D unresolved. This TCR came from an adult woman who had mild COVID-19 (a few samples of this study predate the infection). Cell type and time point are not known. CDR3 residues: CASSYVGSYGYTF. The CDR3 coding sequence is TGTGCCAGCAGTTACGTGGGGTCCTATGGCTACACCTTC.